This T cell receptor (beta chain) was obtained from a study of Ad26.COV2.S vaccination and SARS-CoV-2 variants. Study as a whole: Once, or twice with 56 days between doses, Ad26.COV2.S was given intramuscularly. Study-wide results and caveats: Vaccine and placebo recipients had comparable breadth of non-spike TCRs. Measurements of TCR breadth and depth may have given underestimates of the total T cell responses.

Libraries were prepared by immunoSEQ multiplex PCR; TCRdb keeps only in-frame clonotypes and omits some of them. The sample shows roughly 700,000 clones, 70% to 90% of them seen only once. A remark on this clone: No antigen is known for it.

Between the trimmed V and J ends, which lost 6 bases and 2 bases, there was a span of 13 bases. This CDR3 has 14 residues. The germline CDR1 and CDR2 sequences are MNHEY and SMNVEV (reference sequence). The treatment: 15 to 20 received Ad26.COV2.S at low or high dose, single or two shots; roughly five received placebo; per-sample allocation not given. Sampling took place 63 days after the first vaccine or placebo injection. A Boston adult aged 18-55 years was the donor. Specimen: peripheral blood, collected in a trial of Ad26.COV2.S vaccine versus placebo. The clonotype was recovered from a person between 18 and 65 years old who received the Ad26.COV2.S COVID-19 vaccine or a placebo. The rearrangement joins TRBV27 to TRBJ1-2, with no clear D. CDR3: CASRYGVENYGYTF. In nucleotides, the CDR3 is TGTGCCAGCAGATATGGGGTGGAAAACTATGGCTACACCTTC.